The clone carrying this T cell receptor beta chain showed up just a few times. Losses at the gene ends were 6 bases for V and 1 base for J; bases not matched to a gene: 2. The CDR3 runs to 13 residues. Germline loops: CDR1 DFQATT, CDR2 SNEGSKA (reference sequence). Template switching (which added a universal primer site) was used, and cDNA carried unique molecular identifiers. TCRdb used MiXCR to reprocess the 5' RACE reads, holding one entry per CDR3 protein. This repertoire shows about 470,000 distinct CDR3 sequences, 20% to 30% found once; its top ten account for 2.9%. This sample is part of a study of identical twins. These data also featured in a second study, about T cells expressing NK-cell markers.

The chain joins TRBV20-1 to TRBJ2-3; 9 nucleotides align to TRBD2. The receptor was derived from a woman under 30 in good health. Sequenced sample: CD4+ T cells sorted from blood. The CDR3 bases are TGCAGTGCCCAGCGGGGGGGCACAGATACGCAGTATTTT. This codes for CSAQRGGTDTQYF.